A single sample gave rise to the 17 T cell receptor beta chains below, sequenced in a study of T cell changes during pregnancy in multiple sclerosis. Assay used: immunoSEQ multiplex PCR; TCRdb lists only in-frame clones, some missing. The repertoire holds some 59,000 clones, with roughly 91% as singletons. The specimen was peripheral blood, collected in the third trimester of pregnancy. Every receptor here comes from a female donor in good health, enrolled as a control in a pregnancy study.

The gene calls are TRBV30 and TRBJ2-2; 9 nucleotides match TRBD1. Germline-derived CDR1 and CDR2 are GTSNPN and SVGIG (reference sequence). The CDR3 has 16 residues. Losses at the gene ends were 0 bases for V and 5 bases for J; bases not matched to a gene: 7. The CDR3 bases are TGTGCCTGGAGTGTAATTCGGGACAGGGTAACCGGGGAGCTGTTTTTT. Residues: CAWSVIRDRVTGELFF.

The V gene is TRBV11-3, the J gene TRBJ2-1; 9 positions agree with TRBD1. Losses at the gene ends were 1 base for V and 7 bases for J; bases not matched to a gene: 5. CDR3 length: 15 amino acids. Germline CDR1 is SGHNT and CDR2 is YENEEA. The CDR3 sequence is CASSLGTGDNNEQFF. In nucleotides, the CDR3 is TGTGCCAGCAGCTTAGGGACAGGGGACAATAATGAGCAGTTCTTC. Filled out from reference TRBV11-3 and TRBJ2-1, the complete variable domain reads EAGVVQSPRYKIIEKKQPVAFWCNPISGHNTLYWYLQNLGQGPELLIRYENEEAVDDSQLPKDRFSAERLKGVDSTLKIQPAELGDSAVYLCASSLGTGDNNEQFFGPGTRLTVL.

The chain has TRBV30 and TRBJ1-1, with unresolved D. CDR3 length: 13 amino acids. CDR1 GTSNPN and CDR2 SVGIG come from the germline V gene (reference sequence). The V end lost 0 bases, the J end lost 4 bases, and 9 bases lay between the germline ends. The CDR3 region has the DNA TGTGCCTGGAGTGTGGACGCGGGCACTGAAGCTTTCTTT. Its translation: CAWSVDAGTEAFF.

This clone came up once. This sequence joins TRBV9 and TRBJ2-1, with 7 positions matching TRBD1. CDR1 and CDR2 (germline): SGDLS, YYNGEE. The ends lost 2 bases at V and 8 bases at J; junction bases unmatched: 7. CDR3 length: 14 amino acids. In DNA, the CDR3 is TGTGCCAGCAGCGTGTCAGGGGGAAGGGATGAGCAGTTCTTC. Translated, it gives CASSVSGGRDEQFF.

This sequence joins TRBV27 and TRBJ2-3; D gene uncertain. Between the trimmed V and J ends, which lost 3 bases and 3 bases, there was a span of 10 bases. This CDR3 comprises 14 residues. Germline CDR1 MNHEY, CDR2 SMNVEV (reference sequence). This CDR3 reads CASSFNRPTDTQYF. Written as DNA, the CDR3 is TGTGCCAGCAGTTTTAACAGACCAACAGATACGCAGTATTTT.

The chain has TRBV12-5 and TRBJ2-1; D gene ambiguous. Trimming pared 1 base from V and 9 bases from J, leaving 7 bases between. This CDR3 has 12 residues. CDR1 and CDR2 from the germline V gene are LGHNT and FRNRAP. The CDR3 here is CASGLGPSEQFF. As DNA, the CDR3 is TGTGCTAGTGGTTTGGGCCCCAGTGAGCAGTTCTTC.

The gene calls are TRBV4-1 and TRBJ2-7; 8 bases agree with TRBD1. The CDR3 runs to 15 residues. From germline, CDR1 is MGHRA and CDR2 YSYEKL. After removal of 1 base from V and 3 bases from J, the junction contained 5 bases not matched to a gene. The CDR3 DNA is TGCGCCAGCAGCCAAGTGGGGACAGGAAACTACGAGCAGTACTTC. It codes for CASSQVGTGNYEQYF.

J is TRBJ2-3 and V is TRBV11-2; D perhaps matches TRBD2 (5 bases). V gave up 1 base and J gave up 4 bases, with 12 bases separating them. CDR3 length: 15 residues. Germline-derived CDR1 and CDR2 are SGHAT and FQNNGV. CDR3 bases: TGTGCCAGCAGCTTAGGCGGGCCAAGAGCAGATACGCAGTATTTT. This codes for CASSLGGPRADTQYF.

As DNA, the CDR3 is TGTGCCATCAGTGGGGCCTTCCAGGGGGCCCTACCCGGGGAGCTGTTTTTT. This sequence encodes CAISGAFQGALPGELFF. This chain joins TRBV10-3 and TRBJ2-2, with 8 bases matching TRBD1. Germline trimming cut 4 bases from V and 6 bases from J; bases unmatched to any gene: 13. The CDR3 is 17 residues long. Germline CDR1 is ENHRY and CDR2 is SYGVKD.

The gene calls are TRBV5-6 and TRBJ1-5, with D possibly being TRBD1 (6 bases). Trimming took 4 bases from V and 8 from J, leaving 13 bases between them. CDR3 size: 13 residues. Germline CDR1 reads SGHDT; CDR2 reads YYEEEE. CDR3 sequence reads: CASSAQGKEPQHF. CDR3 bases: TGTGCCAGCAGCGCCCAGGGGAAGGAGCCCCAGCATTTT.

The genes are TRBV6-5 and TRBJ2-1, with D tentatively TRBD2 (7 bases). Looked up from germline, CDR1 is MNHEY and CDR2 is SVGAGI. CDR3 length: 14 amino acids. V lost 7 bases and J lost 8, with 18 bases in between. This chain's CDR3 is CASMGAGASDEQFF. For the CDR3, the DNA is TGTGCCAGCATGGGGGCGGGAGCCTCTGATGAGCAGTTCTTC.

The chain carries TRBV7-7 and TRBJ2-5; 9 nucleotides agree with TRBD2. V trimming: 5 bases; J trimming: 3 bases; junction bases outside the gene matches: 7. The germline gives CDR1 SSHAT, CDR2 FNYEAQ (reference sequence). This CDR3 has 15 amino acids. The CDR3 loop is CASSLGLAGKETQYF. The CDR3, as DNA: TGTGCCAGCAGCCTGGGGCTAGCGGGGAAAGAGACCCAGTACTTC.

V gene TRBV6-5 combines with J gene TRBJ2-7; D ambiguous. Germline V CDR1 and CDR2: MNHEY, SVGAGI. V was trimmed by 0 bases and J by 0 bases, leaving 9 bases between them. The CDR3 has 15 residues. The CDR3: CASSYSPVSSYEQYF. The CDR3, as DNA: TGTGCCAGCAGTTACTCTCCGGTAAGCTCCTACGAGCAGTACTTC.

This rearrangement joins TRBV18 to TRBJ2-5; maybe TRBD1 (5 bases). This CDR3 region has 14 residues. V was shortened by 2 bases and J by 1 base, with 8 bases between the two germline ends. CDR1 and CDR2 (germline): KGHSH, LQKENI. The CDR3 spells CASSPGATQETQYF. DNA of the CDR3: TGTGCCAGCTCACCAGGGGCTACCCAAGAGACCCAGTACTTC. The full variable domain, rest sourced from reference TRBV18 and TRBJ2-5, is NAGVMQNPRHLVRRRGQEARLRCSPMKGHSHVYWYRQLPEEGLKFMVYLQKENIIDESGMPKERFSAEFPKEGPSILRIQQVVRGDSAAYFCASSPGATQETQYFGPGTRLLVL.

For the CDR3, the DNA is TGCAGCGTTGAGGACAGTCGGGATCAGCCCCAGCATTTT. This gives the protein CSVEDSRDQPQHF. V usage is TRBV29-1 and J usage is TRBJ1-5; D possibly corresponds to TRBD1 (6 bases). Between the trimmed V and J ends, which lost 3 bases and 5 bases, there was a span of 11 bases. CDR1 and CDR2 (germline): SQVTM, ANQGSEA. This CDR3 has 13 residues. The variable domain in full, with the rest retrieved from reference TRBV29-1 and TRBJ1-5, is SAVISQKPSRDICQRGTSLTIQCQVDSQVTMMFWYRQQPGQSLTLIATANQGSEATYESGFVIDKFPISRPNLTFSTLTVSNMSPEDSSIYLCSVEDSRDQPQHFGDGTRLSIL.

The genes are TRBV5-4 and TRBJ2-3, with D hard to call. Trimming removed 1 base from V and 2 bases from J, with 8 bases in between. Germline assignment: CDR1 SGHNT and CDR2 YYREEE (reference sequence). There are 14 residues in the CDR3. CDR3 protein: CASSLTVVTDTQYF. The DNA of the CDR3 is TGTGCCAGCAGCTTGACAGTAGTCACAGATACGCAGTATTTT.

CDR3 region: CASSADSSYEQYF. CDR3 coding DNA: TGCGCCAGCAGTGCGGACAGCTCCTACGAGCAGTACTTC. J is TRBJ2-7 and V is TRBV10-2; D possibly corresponds to TRBD1 (6 bases). The germline V and J ends were trimmed by 4 bases and 0 bases, with 7 bases remaining between them. This CDR3 is 13 amino acids long. The germline V gene has CDR1 WSHSY and CDR2 SAAADI.